These 15 T cell receptor beta chains originate from one sample sequenced in a study of glioma-infiltrating T cells. The iRepertoire nested amplicon-rescue multiplex PCR amplified TCR alpha and beta CDR3s from RNA. TCRdb processed the multiplex PCR reads anew with MiXCR; each CDR3 protein has one entry. The sample holds about 130,000 distinct CDR3 sequences, under 30% seen once. Sequences were obtained from glioma tissue, nonneoplastic brain tissue, or PBMCs (not recorded which). These receptors all stem from a human donor with low-grade glioma or glioblastoma, undergoing nonglioma brain surgery, or in good health (not recorded which).

This clonotype has just a few counts. This sequence joins TRBV29-1 and TRBJ2-1; TRBD2 aligns across 9 bases. This CDR3 is 14 amino acids long. Germline V gene data show CDR1 as SQVTM and CDR2 as ANQGSEA. The V and J ends lost 6 bases and 3 bases, in that order; junction bases with no gene match: 6. Here the CDR3 reads CSVTSGGHYNEQFF. The CDR3 DNA reads TGCAGCGTAACCAGCGGGGGGCACTACAATGAGCAGTTCTTC.

This clonotype was seen many times. The chain links TRBV20-1 to TRBJ2-1, with 7 nucleotides matching TRBD2. Per the germline V gene, CDR1 is DFQATT and CDR2 is SNEGSKA (reference sequence). V lost 0 bases and J lost 5; bases outside the gene matches: 10. CDR3 length: 16 residues. In DNA form, the CDR3 reads TGCAGTGCTAGAGATCCTAGCGGTCGGGCAGACAATGAGCAGTTCTTC. It encodes CSARDPSGRADNEQFF.

This clonotype was counted at least ten times. The rearrangement joins TRBV7-9 to TRBJ2-5; D ambiguous. V was shortened by 0 bases and J by 4 bases, with 6 bases between the two germline ends. The CDR3 spans 13 residues. CDR1 is SEHNR and CDR2 is FQNEAQ in the germline V gene (reference sequence). The CDR3 is CASSLASRETQYF. In DNA, the CDR3 is TGTGCCAGCAGCTTAGCGTCTCGAGAGACCCAGTACTTC.

This clonotype has just a few counts. This chain links TRBV2 with TRBJ2-3, with D possibly matching TRBD2 (6 bases). This CDR3 spans 16 amino acids. The germline V gene has CDR1 SNHLY and CDR2 FYNNEI. V lost 3 bases and J lost 0, with 13 bases in between. Here the CDR3 reads CASSESGLASTDTQYF. In nucleotides, the CDR3 is TGTGCCAGCAGTGAGTCAGGGCTAGCGAGCACAGATACGCAGTATTTT.

The sample holds a few counts of this clonotype. The chain couples TRBV5-1 to TRBJ2-3; D gene ambiguous. Germline CDR1 is SGHRS and CDR2 is YFSETQ. The CDR3 totals 15 residues. V lost 0 bases to trimming and J lost 4 bases, with 12 bases between them. Written as DNA, the CDR3 is TGCGCCAGCAGCTTGGCCGCATCCCACGCAGATACGCAGTATTTT. Its translation: CASSLAASHADTQYF.

This clonotype was counted only a few times. The CDR3 protein is CSASGTEETQYF. CDR3 sequence (DNA): TGCAGCGCCTCGGGGACAGAAGAGACCCAGTACTTC. This chain links TRBV29-1 with TRBJ2-5, with 7 bases lining up with TRBD1. This CDR3 is 12 amino acids long. Trimming removed 7 bases from V and 3 bases from J; junction bases left unmatched: 5. Germline lookup yields CDR1 SQVTM and CDR2 ANQGSEA.

In DNA form, the CDR3 reads TGCAGCGTTGTGAAGGGTGGCGCTGAAGCTTTCTTT. Its translation is CSVVKGGAEAFF. The V gene is TRBV29-1, the J gene TRBJ1-1; no clear D. Trimming removed 4 bases from V and 6 bases from J, with 12 bases in between. The CDR3 is made up of 12 amino acids. Germline CDR1 and CDR2: SQVTM and ANQGSEA.

The chain carries TRBV20-1 and TRBJ1-6; D is unresolved. The germline CDR1 and CDR2 sequences are DFQATT and SNEGSKA (reference sequence). The V and J ends lost 6 bases and 6 bases respectively, with 15 bases between them. The CDR3 totals 14 residues. This CDR3 is CSARPLNSNSPLHF. CDR3 coding DNA: TGCAGTGCCCGCCCGCTAAACAGTAATTCACCCCTCCACTTT.

About this clonotype itself: A much larger clone differs by one base, so this may be a read error. The chain employs TRBV6-2 or TRBV6-3 and TRBJ1-2, with D perhaps matching TRBD1 (6 bases). This CDR3 has 11 amino acids. In germline, CDR1 is MNHEY, CDR2 SVGEGT. CDR3 protein: CAGSHREGYTF. CDR3 bases: TGTGCCGGCAGTCACAGGGAGGGCTACACCTTC.

This clonotype was seen repeatedly, ten times or more. The rearrangement joins TRBV6-1 to TRBJ2-2; D not certain. Deletions cut 7 bases from V and 4 bases from J, with 13 bases between. Germline CDR1 is MNHNS and CDR2 is SASEGT. This CDR3 contains 14 residues. The CDR3 is CASTSYGITGELFF. CDR3 in DNA: TGTGCCAGCACTTCGTACGGTATCACCGGGGAGCTGTTTTTT.

This clonotype was recorded many times. V gene TRBV6-6 combines with J gene TRBJ1-1; D remains unclear. The germline V gene has CDR1 MNHNY and CDR2 SVGAGI (reference sequence). The V end was cut by 0 bases, the J end by 5 bases, with 10 bases between. The CDR3 runs to 14 residues. The chain's CDR3 is CASSYSGVQTEAFF. Written as DNA, the CDR3 is TGTGCCAGCAGTTACTCGGGAGTTCAAACTGAAGCTTTCTTT.

This clonotype was detected a few times. This chain connects TRBV14 to TRBJ1-5, with D perhaps matching TRBD1 (5 bases). Per the germline V gene, CDR1 is SGHDN and CDR2 is FVKESK. V lost 0 bases and J 0 bases, leaving 9 bases between the germline ends. The length of the CDR3 is 16 residues. CDR3 bases: TGTGCCAGCAGCCAAGAATGGCAGGGTAGCAATCAGCCCCAGCATTTT. Its protein is CASSQEWQGSNQPQHF.

This clonotype was counted between two and nine times. One junction end disagrees with the germline gene, perhaps due to a read error. The chain carries TRBV6-1 and TRBJ2-3, with 9 bases matching TRBD1. Germline CDR1 MNHNS, CDR2 SASEGT. The CDR3 has 16 amino acids. The DNA of the CDR3 is TGTGCCACCAGTGACCCCCCCGGACAGGGGCCAGATACGCAGTATTTT. Translating gives CATSDPPGQGPDTQYF.

The CDR3 here is CASSLKGPNTEAFF. The CDR3 DNA sequence: TGTGCCAGCAGCTTAAAGGGCCCGAACACTGAAGCTTTCTTT. V and J are TRBV7-9 and TRBJ1-1; D uncertain. The CDR3 loop spans 14 amino acids. V lost 2 bases and J lost 1, with 8 bases in between. The germline V gene encodes CDR1 SEHNR and CDR2 FQNEAQ (reference sequence).

This clonotype came up once. V gene TRBV3-1 combines with J gene TRBJ1-6, with D maybe TRBD1 (6 bases). Germline V CDR1 and CDR2: LGHDT, YNNKEL (reference sequence). The CDR3 loop spans 14 amino acids. V was clipped by 4 bases and J by 8 bases, with 12 bases between them. CDR3 sequence reads: CASSRGQGYSPLHF. The CDR3 DNA follows: TGTGCCAGCAGCCGGGGCCAGGGGTATTCACCCCTCCACTTT.